This TCR beta chain stems from a study of T cells after somatic rescue of genetic block. Generated by immunoSEQ multiplex PCR, the TCRdb table keeps only in-frame clones and is missing some. The table lists approximately 88,000 clones, just under 90% of them singletons. The CDR3 spans 16 residues. Per the germline V gene, CDR1 is ENHRY and CDR2 is SYGVKD. V lost 3 bases, J lost 1 base, and 4 bases stayed unmatched. Source material: peripheral blood mononuclear cells (PBMCs). The rearrangement links TRBV10-3 to TRBJ2-7; 12 bases map to TRBD2. This sequence originates from a woman younger than 35. CDR3 coding DNA: TGTGCCATCAGTGAAAGACTAGCGGGAGTATCCTACGAGCAGTACTTC. Protein product: CAISERLAGVSYEQYF.